Reported below is one TCR beta chain. These data originate in a study of blood T cell repertoires in COVID-19. Whole-study context: Sources were T cells, B-cell-depleted T cells, or PBMCs; the material itself was cDNA or gDNA.

Germline V lookup: CDR1 LNHDA, CDR2 SQIVND (reference sequence). The CDR3 is 15 amino acids. The ends lost 2 bases at V and 5 bases at J; junction bases unmatched: 6. Libraries were prepared by immunoSEQ multiplex PCR; TCRdb keeps only in-frame clonotypes and omits some of them. The profile shows more than 200,000 clones, 84% of them singletons. The chain is built from TRBV19 and TRBJ2-3; 8 bases are a match to TRBD2. Sequencing used peripheral blood. The sequence came from a man aged 60-69 years with acute or convalescent COVID-19. CDR3 residues: CASSISGGRGDTQYF. CDR3 DNA sequence: TGTGCCAGTAGTATATCGGGGGGGCGTGGAGATACGCAGTATTTT.